This T cell receptor beta chain originates from a study of response to subunit inactivated influenza vaccine. Whole-study results and caveats: It was suggested by the authors that few new T cells are recruited by each seasonal influenza vaccination.

One entry per CDR3 protein, called by TCRdb with MiXCR from the RT-PCR reads. Here the sample spans roughly 790,000 distinct CDR3 sequences, around 21% being singletons. Germline-derived CDR1 and CDR2 are DFQATT and SNEGSKA (reference sequence). J lost 3 bases, V lost 6 bases, and 7 bases had no gene match. The CDR3 loop spans 14 amino acids. To note about this clonotype: The antigen is unknown.

The J gene is TRBJ1-3, the V gene TRBV20-1, with 8 positions matching TRBD1. The sequence came from a man between 50 and 59 years old who received an inactivated influenza vaccine. This sample comprised PBMCs from blood, obtained 5 to 6 days after vaccination. CDR3 residues: CSAGLTGVGNTIYF. CDR3 DNA sequence: TGCAGTGCCGGGCTGACAGGGGTTGGAAACACCATATATTTT.